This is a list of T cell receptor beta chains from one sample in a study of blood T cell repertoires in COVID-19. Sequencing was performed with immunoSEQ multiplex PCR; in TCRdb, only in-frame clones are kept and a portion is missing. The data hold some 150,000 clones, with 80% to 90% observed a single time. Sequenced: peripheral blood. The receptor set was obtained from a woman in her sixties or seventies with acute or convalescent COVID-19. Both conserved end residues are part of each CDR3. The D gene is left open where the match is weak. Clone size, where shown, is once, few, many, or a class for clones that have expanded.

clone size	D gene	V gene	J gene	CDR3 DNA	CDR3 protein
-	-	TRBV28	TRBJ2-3	TGTGCCAGCATGCCGGGAGGGGGCGCAGATACGCAGTATTTT	CASMPGGGADTQYF
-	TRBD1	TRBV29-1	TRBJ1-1	TGCAGCGTTGAATTAGGGGGCTACAAGAGGAACACTGAAGCTTTCTTT	CSVELGGYKRNTEAFF
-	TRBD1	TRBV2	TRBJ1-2	TGTGCCAGCAGTGAATCGGGCAGGGGGCGAGGCGGCTACACCTTC	CASSESGRGRGGYTF
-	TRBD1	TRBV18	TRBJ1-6	TGTGCCAGCTCACCACGACAGGGTGGTTATTCACCCCTCCACTTT	CASSPRQGGYSPLHF
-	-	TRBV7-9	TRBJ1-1	TGTGCCAGCAGCGAAGTCGGTGAAGCTTTCTTT	CASSEVGEAFF
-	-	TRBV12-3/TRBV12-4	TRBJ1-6	TGTGCCAGCAGTTCGACAACGGGATCACCCCTCCACTTT	CASSSTTGSPLHF
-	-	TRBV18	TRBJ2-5	TGTGCCAGCTCACCCCGGACTGGACGCGGTGAGACCCAGTACTTC	CASSPRTGRGETQYF
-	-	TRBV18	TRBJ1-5	TGTGCCAGCTCATCGGGCAGGGGAAATCAGCCCCAGCATTTT	CASSSGRGNQPQHF
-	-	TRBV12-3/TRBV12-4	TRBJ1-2	TGTGCCAGCAGTTTATGGGGGGTGGGCTACACCTTC	CASSLWGVGYTF
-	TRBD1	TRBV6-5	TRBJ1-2	TGTGCCAGTAGATCACAGGGGAAAGGCTACACCTTC	CASRSQGKGYTF
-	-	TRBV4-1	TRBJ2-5	TGCGCCAGCAGCCAAACTATGAGAGAGACCCAGTACTTC	CASSQTMRETQYF
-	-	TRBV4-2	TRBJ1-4	TGTGCCAGCAGCCCACTAGTTGCAACTAATGAAAAACTGTTTTTT	CASSPLVATNEKLFF
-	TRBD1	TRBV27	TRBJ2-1	TGTGCCAGCAGCCCCCGGGACAGGATTCTCTACAATGAGCAGTTCTTC	CASSPRDRILYNEQFF
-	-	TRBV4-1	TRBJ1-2	TGCGCCAGCAGCCAAGTCGGCCAAGAGGGCTATGGCTACACCTTC	CASSQVGQEGYGYTF
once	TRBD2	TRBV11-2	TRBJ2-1	TGTGCCAGCAGCTTAGAAGTGGGGAGCGGGGCCTACAATGAGCAGTTCTTC	CASSLEVGSGAYNEQFF
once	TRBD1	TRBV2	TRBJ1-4	TGTGCCAGCACGGGACAGGGTAATGAAAAACTGTTTTTT	CASTGQGNEKLFF
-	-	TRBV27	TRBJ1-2	TGTGCCAGCAGTTTGGAGGGGCGAAGTTTTAACTATGGCTACACCTTC	CASSLEGRSFNYGYTF
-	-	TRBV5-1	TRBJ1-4	TGCGCCAGCAGCTTACAGGGTAATAATGAAAAACTGTTTTTT	CASSLQGNNEKLFF
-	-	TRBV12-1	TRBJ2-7	TGTGCCAGCAGCTTTGCAACTAGCGACGAGCAGTACTTC	CASSFATSDEQYF
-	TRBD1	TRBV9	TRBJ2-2	TGTGCCAGCAGCGCTCAGGGGGCGAACACCGGGGAGCTGTTTTTT	CASSAQGANTGELFF
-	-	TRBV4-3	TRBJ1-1	TGCGCCAGCAGCCATTCCACTGACCGGAGCACTGAAGCTTTCTTT	CASSHSTDRSTEAFF
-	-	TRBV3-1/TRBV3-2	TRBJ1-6	TGTGCCAGCAGCCACGGTGATAATTCACCCCTCCACTTT	CASSHGDNSPLHF
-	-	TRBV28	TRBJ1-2	TGTGCCACCCGGGGAGGTAACTATGGCTACACCTTC	CATRGGNYGYTF
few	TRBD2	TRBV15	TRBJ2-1	TGTGCCACCAGCAGAGATCCCAGCGGGGTGTACAATGAGCAGTTCTTC	CATSRDPSGVYNEQFF
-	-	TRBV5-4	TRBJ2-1	TGTGCCAGCAGCTTTCAGGGGAGCTCCTACAATGAGCAGTTCTTC	CASSFQGSSYNEQFF
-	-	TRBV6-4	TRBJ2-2	TGTGCCAGCAGTGACTCGGAGGACACCGGGGAGCTGTTTTTT	CASSDSEDTGELFF
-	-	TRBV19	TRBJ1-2	TGTGCCAGTAGTCCAAAAACGGTCGGACAGAGCTATGGCTACACCTTC	CASSPKTVGQSYGYTF
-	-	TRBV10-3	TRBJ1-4	TGTGCCATCAGTGAGTCCGGGAGATCTAATGAAAAACTGTTTTTT	CAISESGRSNEKLFF
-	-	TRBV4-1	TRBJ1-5	TGCGCCAGCAGCCAAGTGGGGAGTAGGAGCAATCAGCCCCAGCATTTT	CASSQVGSRSNQPQHF
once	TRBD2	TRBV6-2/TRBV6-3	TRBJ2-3	TGTGCCAGCAGTTACTCGACGGCTAGCGGGGGGTATAGCAGGTATACGCAGTATTTT	CASSYSTASGGYSRYTQYF
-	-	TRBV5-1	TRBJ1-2	TGCGCCAGCAGATCAGGGACAACTAACTATGGCTACACCTTC	CASRSGTTNYGYTF
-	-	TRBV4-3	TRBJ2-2	TGCGCCAGCAGCCATCCCGCCGGGGAGCTGTTTTTT	CASSHPAGELFF
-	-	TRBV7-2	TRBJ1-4	TGTGCCAGCAGGTCCTGGGGGGTCAATGAAAAACTGTTTTTT	CASRSWGVNEKLFF
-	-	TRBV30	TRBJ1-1	TGTGCCGGCGGGGGTAAAGCGGGAACTGAAGCTTTCTTT	CAGGGKAGTEAFF
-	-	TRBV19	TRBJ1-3	TGTGCCAGTAGTATCCAGTATCTCGCTGGAAACACCATATATTTT	CASSIQYLAGNTIYF
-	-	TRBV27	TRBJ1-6	TGTGCCAGCCTACCCTGGGGGCAGGTAAATTCACCCCTCCACTTT	CASLPWGQVNSPLHF
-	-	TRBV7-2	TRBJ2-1	TGTGCCAGCAGTATGGGCAGGGGCTACAATGAGCAGTTCTTC	CASSMGRGYNEQFF
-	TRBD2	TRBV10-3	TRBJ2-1	TGTGCCATCACCCGGGCTAGCGGGGGGTCCTTGAATGAGCAGTTCTTC	CAITRASGGSLNEQFF
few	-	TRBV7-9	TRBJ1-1	TGTGCCAGCAGCTTCGTGGGGCAGGTCACTGAAGCTTTCTTT	CASSFVGQVTEAFF
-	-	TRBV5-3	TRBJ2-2	TGTGCCAGAAGCCCGCTCCGGGAAACCGGGGAGCTGTTTTTT	CARSPLRETGELFF
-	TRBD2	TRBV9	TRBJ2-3	TGTGCCAGCAGCGTAGGTAGCGGGGGGACCCCAGATACGCAGTATTTT	CASSVGSGGTPDTQYF
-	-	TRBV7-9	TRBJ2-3	TGTGCCAGCAGCTTAGTACAGGGGGGGACAGATACGCAGTATTTT	CASSLVQGGTDTQYF
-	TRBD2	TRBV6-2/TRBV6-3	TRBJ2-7	TGTGCCAGCAGCCCAACTAGCGGTGGATACGAGCAGTACTTC	CASSPTSGGYEQYF
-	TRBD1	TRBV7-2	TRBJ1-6	TGTGCCAGCAGCGCTCCGGACAGGAATAATTCACCCCTCCACTTT	CASSAPDRNNSPLHF
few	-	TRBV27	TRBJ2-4	TGTGCCAGCAGGGGGATAATCTCGGGGATTCAGTACTTC	CASRGIISGIQYF
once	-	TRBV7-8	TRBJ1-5	TGTGCCAGCAGCTTCAGGGGTCCCCAGGGCAATCAGCCCCAGCATTTT	CASSFRGPQGNQPQHF
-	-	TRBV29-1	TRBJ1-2	TGCAGCGTGACGGACTCCCGGCTCGGCTACACCTTC	CSVTDSRLGYTF
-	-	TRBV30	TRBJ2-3	TGTGCCTGGAGTTCCGGTTTACTTAACACAGATACGCAGTATTTT	CAWSSGLLNTDTQYF
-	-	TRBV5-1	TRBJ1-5	TGCGCCAGCAGACTGGAGGGAGGGCCCCAGCATTTT	CASRLEGGPQHF
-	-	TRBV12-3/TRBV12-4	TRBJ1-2	TGTGCCAGCAGTTATGGGGGCAACTATGGCTACACCTTC	CASSYGGNYGYTF
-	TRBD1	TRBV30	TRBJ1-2	TGTGCCTGGAGCAAACCCCCTCAGGGGGTCGGTGGCTACACCTTC	CAWSKPPQGVGGYTF
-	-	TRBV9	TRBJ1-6	TGTGCCAGCAGCGTAGACCTAACAGGGTTGGGTTCACCCCTCCACTTT	CASSVDLTGLGSPLHF
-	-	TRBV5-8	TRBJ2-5	TGTGCCAGCAGCCGGGGGGCTAGCGGCTACCAAGAGACCCAGTACTTC	CASSRGASGYQETQYF
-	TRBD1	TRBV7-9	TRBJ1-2	TGTGCCAGCAGCTTATACGACGGGACAGGGCTCTTTCCGGACTATGGCTACACCTTC	CASSLYDGTGLFPDYGYTF
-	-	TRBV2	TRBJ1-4	TGTGCCAGCAGAGGGTTCGGGGGAGGGCATGAAAAACTGTTTTTT	CASRGFGGGHEKLFF
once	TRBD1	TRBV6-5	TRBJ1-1	TGTGCCAGCAGACCCCCGACAGGGTTGAACACTGAAGCTTTCTTT	CASRPPTGLNTEAFF
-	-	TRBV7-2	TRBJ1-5	TGTGCCAGCAGCCACGCAGGGTACAATCAGCCCCAGCATTTT	CASSHAGYNQPQHF
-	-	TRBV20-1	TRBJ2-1	TGCAGTGCGTCAAATTACAATGAGCAGTTCTTC	CSASNYNEQFF